The entry below gives a single TCR beta chain sequence along with its context. This record belongs to a study of blood T cell repertoires in COVID-19. Study context: Samples representing acute and convalescent COVID-19 were sourced from the United States, Italy and Spain. The cDNA or gDNA used as material had been derived from T cells, B-cell-depleted T cells, or PBMCs.

Original handling: Amplification of reference gene primers provided the estimated nucleated cell counts. Clones were read by immunoSEQ multiplex PCR, and TCRdb kept only the in-frame ones, dropping some. The V and J calls and the clone size are those of that table, but D and trimming were determined from the DNA. The data contain fewer than 350,000 clones, roughly 93% of them singletons. The clonotype originates from a woman aged 40 to 50 with acute COVID-19. The sequenced material came from PBMCs or T cells enriched from blood (not recorded which).

Here the CDR3 DNA reads TGTGCCAGCAGCCAAGCACTGGAGGTTTTCTCTGGAAACACCATATATTTT. Its translation: CASSQALEVFSGNTIYF. The chain has TRBV11-2 and TRBJ1-3; D not certain. V lost 5 bases and J lost 0, with 17 bases in between. This CDR3 has 17 amino acids. Germline CDR1 is SGHAT and CDR2 is FQNNGV.